This T cell receptor (beta chain) comes out of a study of shared clonotypes between healthy human individuals (dated by TCRdb to about 2020). About the investigation overall: Two women and three men aged 18 to 49 years were included in the cohort. For each donor, CD4 naive and CD4 memory were each given three plates, CD8 naive was given two plates, and CD8 memory was given one plate. Blood TCR repertoires of 5 or 6 healthy adults were deeply sequenced to estimate repertoire size and the extent of clonotype sharing between individuals. To increase sequencing depth and limit assay-specific biases, different laboratories used diverse techniques to prepare libraries and sequence TCR repertoires. Each donor's leukapheresis produced roughly between roughly 0.9 and 9 billion PBMCs. General findings and caveats noted by the study authors: The small number of donors limited the genetic and exposure-history diversity represented. Pairwise subsampling indicated that sequencing depth was expected to affect the degree of clonotype sharing among donors. Approximately 5% of naive CD4, approximately 3.7% of naive CD8, around 2.3% of memory CD4, and about 0.4% of memory CD8 clonotypes were shared across several donors. Larger estimated clonotype richness was generally found for naive subsets than for memory subsets. Rarefaction of sorted-subset datasets indicated incomplete sequencing despite the large sequencing depth. Compared with non-shared clonotypes, clonotypes shared by all four sorted-subset donors had higher generation probabilities. Sampling was restricted to blood, and TCR repertoires in tissue are likely to differ from TCR repertoires in blood.

CD8 naive samples consisted of CD45RO-negative cells that were positively selected for CCR7, yielding a CD45RA+CCR7+ population without TemRA cells. The donors were healthy, HIV-negative adults who had no recently reported acute infections or vaccinations. All donors were Caucasian adults living in Nashville, Tennessee, USA. After blood collection by leukapheresis, PBMCs were isolated using Ficoll-Histopaque density gradient centrifugation and then cryopreserved in the vapor phase of liquid nitrogen. Analytical flow cytometry was used to check the purity and quantity of every magnetically sorted T cell population. From each sorted fraction, genomic DNA was isolated and quantified by UV absorbance on a Nanodrop 2000c. Per the germline V gene (reference sequence), SEHNR is the CDR1 and FQNEAQ is the CDR2. The CDR3 runs 14 residues from the cysteine to the phenylalanine. Only the CDR3 DNA is retained, 42 bases long and in frame from the first base. V is pared back by 5 bases and J by 1 base, with 10 bases lying between the germline termini.

Regarding this clone: There is no known antigen for this receptor. The sample holds no much larger clone one base away, and base qualities are not on file.

TCR CDR3 regions were amplified from genomic DNA by multiplex PCR using the deep immunoSEQ assay. Genomic DNA extracted from each cell subset was distributed evenly over all wells of several immunoSEQ 96-well plates, and each plate served as one replicate. For sorted subsets, 200 to 250 ng of genomic DNA, equivalent to 30,000 or so T cell genomes, went into each replicate PCR. The purified libraries were quantified using a Qubit 3.0 fluorometer, sized with a Bioanalyzer 2100, and then quantified again using the KAPA Library Quantification kit. A separate single-read 150-cycle Illumina NextSeq 550 flow cell was used to sequence each immunoSEQ 96-well plate. As for the authors' bioinformatics: Because only junctional sequences without quality scores were contained in the immunoSEQ output, filtering matching that applied to full-length reads could not be performed. Sequences were annotated with PyIR, a Python wrapper for IgBLAST v1.9, using IMGT germline references to assign V/J genes and CDR3. Reads were removed for weak V/J assignments (E-value above 1e-6), missing CDR3, stop codons, out-of-frame junctions, or ambiguous translated residues. V3J clonotypes were defined as sequences sharing the same inferred V gene, J gene, and CDR3 amino acid sequence. Percentage overlap between repertoires was computed as shared unique clonotypes divided by the size of the smaller repertoire. Richness of each repertoire was evaluated using RTK rarefaction, the Chao1 estimator, and Recon v2.1 estimates of unobserved clonotypes. For all TCRbeta clonotypes obtained by the gDNA method from a few donors, generation probabilities were computed with OLGA. What TCRdb holds here is the immuneACCESS table cut down to in-frame rearrangements. Part of the clones is not present; checked against another copy, under half of the missing clones reflect an unresolved V gene, and the others are unexplained. The V and J calls and clone size are taken from that table; D and trimming were inferred from the DNA. The sample table holds millions of clones, of which about 92% were seen once. The ten largest clones add up to around 1.7% of the sample.

The sample comprised naive CD8+ T cells from PBMCs. The cell subset or site label, read with the paper, signifies: CD45RA+CCR7+. The rearranged segments are TRBV7-9 and TRBJ2-3, with the D gene call left open. This clonotype was sampled from a man younger than 35 in good health. Some clones in this sample may be carry-over from other donors' samples. The bases are TGTGCCAGCAGCCGAACTACTCGCACAGATACGCAGTATTTT. Translated, it gives CASSRTTRTDTQYF.